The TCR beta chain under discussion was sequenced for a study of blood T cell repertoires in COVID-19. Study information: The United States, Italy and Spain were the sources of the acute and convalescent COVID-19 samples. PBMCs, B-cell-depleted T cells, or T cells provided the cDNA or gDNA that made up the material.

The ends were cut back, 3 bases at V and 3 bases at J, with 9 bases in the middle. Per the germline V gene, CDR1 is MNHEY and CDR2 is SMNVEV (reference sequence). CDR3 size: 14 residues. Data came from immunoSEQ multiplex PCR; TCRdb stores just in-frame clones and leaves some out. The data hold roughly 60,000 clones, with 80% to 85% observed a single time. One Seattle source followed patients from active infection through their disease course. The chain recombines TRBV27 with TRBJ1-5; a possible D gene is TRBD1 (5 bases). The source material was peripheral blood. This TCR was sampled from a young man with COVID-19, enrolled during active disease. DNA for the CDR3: TGTGCCAGCAGTTTGGACACAATCAATCAGCCCCAGCATTTT. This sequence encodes CASSLDTINQPQHF.